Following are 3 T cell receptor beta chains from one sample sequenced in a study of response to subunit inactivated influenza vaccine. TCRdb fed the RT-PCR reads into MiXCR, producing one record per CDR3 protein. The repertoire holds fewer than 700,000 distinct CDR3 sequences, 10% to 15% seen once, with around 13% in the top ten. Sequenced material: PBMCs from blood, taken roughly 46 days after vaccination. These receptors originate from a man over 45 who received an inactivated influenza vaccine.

The CDR3, as DNA: TGTGCCAGCAGTCGACAGGCCGAGGGGAAGGCCCAGTACTTC. Translating it yields CASSRQAEGKAQYF. V is TRBV6-1 and J is TRBJ2-5; D is perhaps TRBD1 (6 bases). CDR3 size: 14 residues. V was trimmed by 5 bases and J by 9 bases, leaving 19 bases between them. In germline, CDR1 is MNHNS, CDR2 SASEGT.

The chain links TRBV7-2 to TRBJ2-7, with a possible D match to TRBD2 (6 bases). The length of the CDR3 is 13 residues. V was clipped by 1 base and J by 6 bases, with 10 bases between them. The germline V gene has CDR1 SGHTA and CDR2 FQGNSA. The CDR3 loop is CASSLGGGIEQYF. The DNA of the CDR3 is TGTGCCAGCAGCTTAGGTGGGGGGATCGAGCAGTACTTC.

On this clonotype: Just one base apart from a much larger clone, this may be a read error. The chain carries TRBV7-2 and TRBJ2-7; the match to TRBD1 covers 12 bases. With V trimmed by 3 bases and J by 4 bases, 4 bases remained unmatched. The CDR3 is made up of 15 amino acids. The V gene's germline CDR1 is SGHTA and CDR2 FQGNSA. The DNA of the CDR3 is TGTGCCAGCAGCTTGGGGACAGGGGGCCTTTACGAGCAGTACTTC. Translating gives CASSLGTGGLYEQYF.